This T cell receptor beta chain was captured by sequencing in a study of blood T cells in healthy people across ages. Study-level points and caveats: The lack of PBMC sorting stopped any conclusive naive versus antigen-experienced comparison.

The individuals who served as donors were healthy Caucasians living in Russia, aged about 6 to 95. For the second PCR, which ran for roughly 6 to 12 cycles, a sample-barcoded 5' primer and a J-beta primer mix were used. TCRdb ran MiXCR on the 5' RACE reads and lists one entry per CDR3 protein. The sample consists of about 1.5 million distinct CDR3 sequences, around 40% of them appearing once. The J segment lost 5 bases and the V segment lost 4 bases, leaving 9 bases of the junction unmatched. The CDR3 runs 15 residues. Germline-derived CDR1 and CDR2 are KGHSH and LQKENI. A word on this clonotype: Its antigen is as yet unknown.

The rearrangement uses TRBV18 and TRBJ2-7; the match to TRBD1 covers 9 bases. This clonotype was obtained from a woman aged 18-29 years in good health. Sequencing was carried out using blood. As DNA, the CDR3 is TGTGCCAGCTCACAAGGGACAGGGCCAGTCGACGAGCAGTACTTC. It codes for CASSQGTGPVDEQYF.